This T cell receptor (beta chain) originates from a study of T cell repertoires in cytomegalovirus infection. Study-level background: Peptides in the study included HLA-C-restricted and HLA-B-restricted CMV epitopes. Public TCR beta signatures were indicative of both CMV infection and a matching HLA type. General study results and limits: Predominance within the ex vivo response was attributable to HLA-C-restricted CMV-specific TCR beta clonotypes. Of the TCR beta families, the public ones yielded a cumulative frequency that identified carriers of CMV plus the relevant HLA.

Points on this clonotype: Antigen specificity is unknown.

CDR1 is SGHRS and CDR2 is YFSETQ in the germline V gene. Unmatched junction bases numbered 4, after V lost 4 bases and J lost 5 bases. CDR3 length: 13 residues. TCRdb re-analysed the reads in MiXCR, keeping a single row per CDR3 protein. The data contain about 920,000 distinct CDR3 sequences, approximately 31% of them singletons. This clonotype originated in a human donor in good health (CMV status not recorded). Some clones in this sample may be carry-over from other donors' samples. The specimen comprised cultured CD8+ T cells from PBMCs, sampled from culture after CMV antigen stimulation. The chain couples TRBV5-1 to TRBJ2-7, with 9 bases matching TRBD1. The DNA for the CDR3 is TGCGCCAGCAGCACGGGACAGGGCCACGAGCAGTACTTC. Translation gives CASSTGQGHEQYF.